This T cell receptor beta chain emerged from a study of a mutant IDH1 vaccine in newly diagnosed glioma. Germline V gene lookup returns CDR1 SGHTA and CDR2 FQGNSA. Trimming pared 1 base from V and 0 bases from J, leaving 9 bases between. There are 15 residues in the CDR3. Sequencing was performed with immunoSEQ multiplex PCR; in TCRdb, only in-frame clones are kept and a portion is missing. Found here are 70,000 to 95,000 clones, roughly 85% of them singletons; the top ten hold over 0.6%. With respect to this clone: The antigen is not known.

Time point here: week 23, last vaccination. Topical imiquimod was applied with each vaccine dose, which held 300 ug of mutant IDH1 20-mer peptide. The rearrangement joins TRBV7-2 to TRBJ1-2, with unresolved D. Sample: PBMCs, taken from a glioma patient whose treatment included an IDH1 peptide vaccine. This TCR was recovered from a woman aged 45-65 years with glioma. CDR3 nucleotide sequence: TGTGCCAGCAGCTTAGACCGGGCTGCTAACTATGGCTACACCTTC. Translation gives CASSLDRAANYGYTF.